This record looks at one T cell receptor (beta chain) sequence and its context. The CDR3 is made up of 15 amino acids. The V segment lost 4 bases and the J segment 1 base; nucleotides outside the gene matches: 3. Per germline, CDR1 SGHRS and CDR2 YFSETQ. This entry belongs to a study of blood T cell repertoires in COVID-19. The method was immunoSEQ multiplex PCR; TCRdb's version includes in-frame clones alone and lacks a portion of them. The table records 200,000 to 250,000 clones, around 85% of them present only once. J is TRBJ2-3 and V is TRBV5-1; 10 bases are a match to TRBD2. Sequenced: PBMCs or T cells enriched from blood (not recorded which). This sequence originates from a woman between 40 and 55 years old with acute COVID-19. The CDR3 is CASSPGLAGTDTQYF. The CDR3, as DNA: TGCGCCAGCAGCCCCGGACTAGCGGGCACAGATACGCAGTATTTT.